This T cell receptor beta chain was sequenced for a study of technical replicates of blood from a handful of donors. Germline V gene data show CDR1 as SQVTM and CDR2 as ANQGSEA. The CDR3 is made up of 13 amino acids. Losses at the gene ends were 7 bases for V and 8 bases for J; bases not matched to a gene: 11. Sequencing was performed with immunoSEQ multiplex PCR; in TCRdb, only in-frame clones are kept and a portion is missing. The sample consists of about 89,000 clones, 90% to 95% of them appearing once. The chain couples TRBV29-1 to TRBJ1-2; 9 bases are shared with TRBD1. Sequencing used T cells isolated from PBMCs. The source is a human donor in good health. DNA of the CDR3: TGCAGCGCCCGGACAGGGGTTCAGGGGGGCTACACCTTC. Translation: CSARTGVQGGYTF.